The text below deals with one T cell receptor beta chain. What it recognizes is unknown. The data belong to a study of cytomegalovirus exposure and HLA in healthy donors. Study in general: Later analysis reported that the approximately 120 validation repertoires shared the platform of the 500 to 750 first-cohort repertoires.

Whole-study results and caveats: Accounts indicate the classifier identified cytomegalovirus status with strong specificity and sensitivity. Specificity for CMV antigens was confirmed in vitro for a few of the CMV-associated chains. Cytomegalovirus association was listed for about 150 TCR beta chains.

The CDR3 runs 14 residues. In germline, CDR1 is MGHRA, CDR2 YSYEKL. Trimming removed 3 bases at V and 4 bases at J, with 10 bases between. Assay used: immunoSEQ multiplex PCR; TCRdb lists only in-frame clones, some missing. This sample has some 260,000 clones, with 80% to 95% found just once. V gene TRBV4-1 combines with J gene TRBJ2-1; possibly TRBD1 or TRBD2 for D (5 bases each). This receptor was identified in a woman aged 30 to 39 in good health and CMV-seronegative. The material sequenced was PBMCs. CDR3 sequence: CASSHPGPYNEQFF. The CDR3 DNA reads TGCGCCAGCAGCCACCCGGGACCGTACAATGAGCAGTTCTTC.